This T cell receptor beta chain was sequenced during a study of T cells in Graves' hyperthyroidism and ophthalmopathy. CDR1 and CDR2 from the germline V gene are SGHAT and FQNNGV. The CDR3 runs to 13 residues. In the case of this clonotype: One base away lies a much larger clone, so this may be a sequencing read error.

TCR beta CDR3 regions were amplified from RNA transcripts. HTBI primers were the set used in a first-round RT-PCR of the TCR CDR3. TCRdb re-called the multiplex PCR reads through MiXCR, storing one row per CDR3 protein. The table includes more than 350,000 distinct CDR3 sequences, roughly 15% detected once. The TCR sequence derives from a woman aged 30 to 39 with Graves' ophthalmopathy. This chain uses TRBV11-2 with TRBJ2-3; D call uncertain. Sequenced input: blood. The CDR3 DNA is TGTGCCAGCAGCTTACCGTTGGCAGATACGCGGTATTTT. Amino acids: CASSLPLADTRYF.